This passage covers 5 T cell receptor beta chains from one sample sequenced in a study of shared clonotypes between healthy human individuals. Clones were sequenced by immunoSEQ multiplex PCR, and TCRdb holds only the in-frame ones, with some missing. The table includes millions of clones, over 85% detected once. Sequenced sample: naive CD4+ T cells sorted from blood. Subset of the sample: CD45RA+ positively selected. These receptors came from a young man in good health.

This rearrangement joins TRBV19 to TRBJ1-1; no definite D call. Germline V gene lookup returns CDR1 LNHDA and CDR2 SQIVND (reference sequence). The CDR3 is 14 residues long. V was clipped by 7 bases and J by 3 bases, with 15 bases between them. In DNA form, the CDR3 reads TGTGCCAGTACCCCATTTGGGCAGGACACTGAAGCTTTCTTT. It translates to CASTPFGQDTEAFF. The full variable domain, in which reference TRBV19 and TRBJ1-1 provide the parts outside the CDR3, is DGGITQSPKYLFRKEGQNVTLSCEQNLNHDAMYWYRQDPGQGLRLIYYSQIVNDFQKGDIAEGYSVSREKKESFPLTVTSAQKNPTAFYLCASTPFGQDTEAFFGQGTRLTVV.

The V and J genes are TRBV7-6 and TRBJ2-5, with D perhaps matching TRBD2 (6 bases). The CDR3 runs 15 residues. The germline V gene encodes CDR1 SGHVS and CDR2 FNYEAQ. Trimming took off 2 bases at V and 1 base at J, with 11 bases between the two ends. CDR3 loop: CASSLRSSVQETQYF. The CDR3 nucleotides read TGTGCCAGCAGCTTAAGGTCTAGCGTCCAAGAGACCCAGTACTTC.

The chain is built from TRBV6-1 and TRBJ2-7; D possibly corresponds to TRBD2 (6 bases). The germline V gene encodes CDR1 MNHNS and CDR2 SASEGT. CDR3 length equals 13 residues. V lost 5 bases to trimming and J lost 2 bases, with 10 bases between them. CDR3 coding DNA: TGTGCCAGCAGTTCGACTAGTCCCTACGAGCAGTACTTC. The encoded protein is CASSSTSPYEQYF.

The sample holds one count of this clone. The rearrangement links TRBV5-8 to TRBJ2-3, with 14 nucleotides matching TRBD2. V gave up 5 bases and J gave up 4 bases; unmatched junction bases: 6. The CDR3 is 16 amino acids. Germline CDR1 is SGHTS and CDR2 is YDEGEE. The CDR3 bases are TGTGCCAGCAGTGCCGGGACTAGCGGGAGAGCAGATACGCAGTATTTT. It codes for CASSAGTSGRADTQYF.

A single count supports this clone. Other DNA sequences in this sample translate to the same CDR3. J is TRBJ2-7 and V is TRBV5-1; D is perhaps TRBD2 (5 bases). The CDR3 totals 11 residues. Deletions cut 2 bases from V and 7 bases from J, with 7 bases between. Germline CDR1 SGHRS, CDR2 YFSETQ. The CDR3 DNA is TGCGCCAGCAGCTTAGAGGGAGAGCAGTACTTC. Translating it yields CASSLEGEQYF.